The source of this T cell receptor (beta chain) is a study of T cells in Graves' hyperthyroidism and ophthalmopathy. Whole-study findings and limits: Most clonotypes expanded in thyroid above 0.001 were likewise present in blood.

TCR beta CDR3 region amplification was performed from RNA transcripts. First-round RT-PCR with HTBI primers amplified the TCR CDR3 region. TCRdb reprocessed the multiplex PCR reads via MiXCR and lists one record per CDR3 protein. The data hold roughly 500,000 distinct CDR3 sequences, with roughly 23% observed a single time. This clonotype was observed many times. Its antigen is undetermined. CDR1 is SNHLY and CDR2 is FYNNEI in the germline V gene. Between the trimmed V and J ends, which lost 5 bases and 7 bases, there was a span of 5 bases. This CDR3 contains 10 residues. Each person with ophthalmopathy scored at least 3 on the Clinical Activity Score, reached NOSPECS grade 4 or higher, and had been ill under 3 months.

The sequence came from a woman in her 70s with Graves' ophthalmopathy. Specimen: blood. The V gene is TRBV2, the J gene TRBJ1-1, with D hard to call. CDR3 residues: CASSTHEAFF. The CDR3 nucleotides read TGTGCCAGCAGTACGCATGAAGCTTTCTTT. The full variable domain, in which reference TRBV2 and TRBJ1-1 provide the parts outside the CDR3, is EPEVTQTPSHQVTQMGQEVILRCVPISNHLYFYWYRQILGQKVEFLVSFYNNEISEKSEIFDDQFSVERPDGSNFTLKIRSTKLEDSAMYFCASSTHEAFFGQGTRLTVV.